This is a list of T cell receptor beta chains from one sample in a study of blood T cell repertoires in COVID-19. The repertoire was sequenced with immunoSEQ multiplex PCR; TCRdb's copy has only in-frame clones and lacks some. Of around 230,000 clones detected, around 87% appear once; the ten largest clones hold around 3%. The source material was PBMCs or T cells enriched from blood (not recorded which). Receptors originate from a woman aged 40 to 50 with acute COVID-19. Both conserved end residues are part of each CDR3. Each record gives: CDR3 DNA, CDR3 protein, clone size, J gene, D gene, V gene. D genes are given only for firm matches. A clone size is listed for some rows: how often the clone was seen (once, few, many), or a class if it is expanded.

CDR3 DNA: TGTGCCAGCAGCCTAGGGGGGGCCGGGGAGCTGTTTTTT
CDR3 protein: CASSLGGAGELFF
clone size: -
J gene: TRBJ2-2
D gene: -
V gene: TRBV12-3/TRBV12-4

CDR3 DNA: TGTGCCAGCAGCTTAGTTGCGGGAGGGCCGGTAGATACGCAGTATTTT
CDR3 protein: CASSLVAGGPVDTQYF
clone size: once
J gene: TRBJ2-3
D gene: TRBD2
V gene: TRBV7-8

CDR3 DNA: TGTGCCTGGAGAGTTCCGGGACAGAGTACCGGGGAGCTGTTTTTT
CDR3 protein: CAWRVPGQSTGELFF
clone size: -
J gene: TRBJ2-2
D gene: TRBD1
V gene: TRBV30

CDR3 DNA: TGTGCCACCAAAAGAGGGAATGAAAAACTGTTTTTT
CDR3 protein: CATKRGNEKLFF
clone size: once
J gene: TRBJ1-4
D gene: -
V gene: TRBV27

CDR3 DNA: TGTGCCACCAGCAACAAGCGGGAGGATCAAGAGACCCAGTACTTC
CDR3 protein: CATSNKREDQETQYF
clone size: -
J gene: TRBJ2-5
D gene: TRBD2
V gene: TRBV15

CDR3 DNA: TGCGCCAGCAGCTTGGGGACAGGGGGCTCCTCCTACAATGAGCAGTTCTTC
CDR3 protein: CASSLGTGGSSYNEQFF
clone size: -
J gene: TRBJ2-1
D gene: TRBD1
V gene: TRBV5-1

CDR3 DNA: TGTGCCAGCAGCCGCACAGGGGACTCCTACGAGCAGTACTTC
CDR3 protein: CASSRTGDSYEQYF
clone size: -
J gene: TRBJ2-7
D gene: TRBD1
V gene: TRBV6-2/TRBV6-3

CDR3 DNA: TGTGCCAGCAGCATGGACAGGGTTGATGAGCAGTTCTTC
CDR3 protein: CASSMDRVDEQFF
clone size: -
J gene: TRBJ2-1
D gene: TRBD1
V gene: TRBV7-3

CDR3 DNA: TGTGCCAGCAGGAAGGACAGGGTTCTAAACGAGCAGTACTTC
CDR3 protein: CASRKDRVLNEQYF
clone size: once
J gene: TRBJ2-7
D gene: TRBD1
V gene: TRBV6-6

CDR3 DNA: TGTGCCAGCAGTTTAGGGGGGACTAGTGTAGCTTTCTTT
CDR3 protein: CASSLGGTSVAFF
clone size: once
J gene: TRBJ1-1
D gene: -
V gene: TRBV12-3/TRBV12-4

CDR3 DNA: TGTGCCAGCAGTGACCACAGGGACTACGAGCAGTACTTC
CDR3 protein: CASSDHRDYEQYF
clone size: -
J gene: TRBJ2-7
D gene: -
V gene: TRBV2

CDR3 DNA: TGTGCCAGCAGCTTAGTACGCAGCCGACAGAACACTGAAGCTTTCTTT
CDR3 protein: CASSLVRSRQNTEAFF
clone size: -
J gene: TRBJ1-1
D gene: -
V gene: TRBV7-9

CDR3 DNA: TGTGCCAGCAGTGAGGTACAGGCTCAAAACTACGAGCAGTACTTC
CDR3 protein: CASSEVQAQNYEQYF
clone size: -
J gene: TRBJ2-7
D gene: -
V gene: TRBV2

CDR3 DNA: TGCAGTGCCAGTCTAGCGGGAGTCCCCTACAATGAGCAGTTCTTC
CDR3 protein: CSASLAGVPYNEQFF
clone size: -
J gene: TRBJ2-1
D gene: TRBD2
V gene: TRBV20-1

CDR3 DNA: TGTGCCAGCAGCCCGCTAACCGGACTAGCGGGAGTTGGGGCCAACGTCCTGACTTTC
CDR3 protein: CASSPLTGLAGVGANVLTF
clone size: -
J gene: TRBJ2-6
D gene: TRBD2
V gene: TRBV7-8

CDR3 DNA: TGTGCCAGCAGTGAGTTTGGCGGGAGGGATCAAGAGACCCAGTACTTC
CDR3 protein: CASSEFGGRDQETQYF
clone size: -
J gene: TRBJ2-5
D gene: TRBD2
V gene: TRBV2

CDR3 DNA: TGTGCCAGCAGCCCTAGCGGGACGCGAACAGATACGCAGTATTTT
CDR3 protein: CASSPSGTRTDTQYF
clone size: -
J gene: TRBJ2-3
D gene: TRBD2
V gene: TRBV11-2

CDR3 DNA: TGTGCCAGCAGCCCCAGGGGGACAGGGGAAAAACTGTTTTTT
CDR3 protein: CASSPRGTGEKLFF
clone size: -
J gene: TRBJ1-4
D gene: TRBD1
V gene: TRBV7-9

CDR3 DNA: TGCGCCACCGGACTAGCGGGTTCCTACGAGCAGTACTTC
CDR3 protein: CATGLAGSYEQYF
clone size: -
J gene: TRBJ2-7
D gene: TRBD2
V gene: TRBV4-1

CDR3 DNA: TGTGCCAGCAGCTTACAGGGGTATGGCTACACCTTC
CDR3 protein: CASSLQGYGYTF
clone size: once
J gene: TRBJ1-2
D gene: -
V gene: TRBV7-6

CDR3 DNA: TGTGCCAGCAGCGGGAGCCCCAACGAGCAGTACTTC
CDR3 protein: CASSGSPNEQYF
clone size: -
J gene: TRBJ2-7
D gene: -
V gene: TRBV21-1

CDR3 DNA: TGTGCCAGCAGCACCGGACAGGGGCCGAACACTGAAGCTTTCTTT
CDR3 protein: CASSTGQGPNTEAFF
clone size: -
J gene: TRBJ1-1
D gene: TRBD1
V gene: TRBV7-6

CDR3 DNA: TGTGCCAGCAGTGGACAGACGAACACCGGGGAGCTGTTTTTT
CDR3 protein: CASSGQTNTGELFF
clone size: -
J gene: TRBJ2-2
D gene: -
V gene: TRBV2

CDR3 DNA: TGTGCCAGCAGGTGGACAGGAAACACCGGGGAGCTGTTTTTT
CDR3 protein: CASRWTGNTGELFF
clone size: few
J gene: TRBJ2-2
D gene: TRBD1
V gene: TRBV27

CDR3 DNA: TGTGCCAGCAGCGTAGGGCCCGGGTTTAGCTACGAGCAGTACTTC
CDR3 protein: CASSVGPGFSYEQYF
clone size: -
J gene: TRBJ2-7
D gene: -
V gene: TRBV9

CDR3 DNA: TGTGCCTGGGCGGGGACAAATCAGGGTGAGCAGTTCTTC
CDR3 protein: CAWAGTNQGEQFF
clone size: -
J gene: TRBJ2-1
D gene: -
V gene: TRBV30

CDR3 DNA: TGTGCCAGCAGTGACCAGAATGAAAAACTGTTTTTT
CDR3 protein: CASSDQNEKLFF
clone size: -
J gene: TRBJ1-4
D gene: -
V gene: TRBV2

CDR3 DNA: TGTGCCAGCAGCGTAGCTCGTGTATCTGACTATGGCTACACCTTC
CDR3 protein: CASSVARVSDYGYTF
clone size: few
J gene: TRBJ1-2
D gene: -
V gene: TRBV9

CDR3 DNA: TGTGCCAGTAGTATAGATAGGGGGCTGATCTCCTACAATGAGCAGTTCTTC
CDR3 protein: CASSIDRGLISYNEQFF
clone size: -
J gene: TRBJ2-1
D gene: TRBD1
V gene: TRBV19

CDR3 DNA: TGCGCCAGCAGTGATTGGCAGGGGGCTGACAATGAGCAGTTCTTC
CDR3 protein: CASSDWQGADNEQFF
clone size: -
J gene: TRBJ2-1
D gene: TRBD1
V gene: TRBV10-2

CDR3 DNA: TGTGCCAGCAGCGTAGGGACTAGCAGACAAGAGACCCAGTACTTC
CDR3 protein: CASSVGTSRQETQYF
clone size: -
J gene: TRBJ2-5
D gene: TRBD2
V gene: TRBV9

CDR3 DNA: TGTGCCAGCTCACCAGGGAGCGGGCCAGCCTACGAGCAGTACTTC
CDR3 protein: CASSPGSGPAYEQYF
clone size: -
J gene: TRBJ2-7
D gene: -
V gene: TRBV18

CDR3 DNA: TGTGCCTCAGGGAGGACAGAGACCCAGTACTTC
CDR3 protein: CASGRTETQYF
clone size: -
J gene: TRBJ2-5
D gene: -
V gene: TRBV11-2

CDR3 DNA: TGTGCCAGCAGCTGGACGGGACAGGAGAGCTCCTACGAGCAGTACTTC
CDR3 protein: CASSWTGQESSYEQYF
clone size: -
J gene: TRBJ2-7
D gene: TRBD1
V gene: TRBV13

CDR3 DNA: TGTGCCAGCAGCCTCGTCCCGGGACAGGGTTCGCAGTATTTT
CDR3 protein: CASSLVPGQGSQYF
clone size: -
J gene: TRBJ2-3
D gene: TRBD1
V gene: TRBV14